Listed below are T cell receptor beta chains from one sample, sequenced in a study of regulatory T cells in long-lasting Graves disease. TCRdb passed the multiplex PCR reads through MiXCR, listing each CDR3 protein once. The sample carries approximately 310,000 distinct CDR3 sequences, more than 15% recorded once. Specimen: peripheral blood mononuclear cells (PBMCs), collected at new diagnosis, from a patient treated with antithyroid drugs. The source is a female donor with Graves disease. The CDR3 runs from the conserved cysteine through the conserved F or W. The order of the fields is D gene, V gene, clone size, J gene, CDR3 protein, CDR3 DNA. The D gene is left open where the match is weak. Clone size is given for some rows only: seen once, a few or many times, or a class if the clone is expanded.

>TRBD1|TRBV7-9|many|TRBJ1-1
CASSRGTAIMNTEAFF
TGTGCCAGCAGCCGGGGGACAGCGATCATGAACACTGAAGCTTTCTTT
>.|TRBV29-1|many|TRBJ2-7
CSVDSGHEQYF
TGCAGCGTTGATTCGGGGCACGAGCAGTACTTC
>.|TRBV29-1|many|TRBJ1-1
CSVDGRGSTEAFF
TGCAGCGTTGACGGCAGGGGAAGCACTGAAGCTTTCTTT
>.|TRBV12-3/TRBV12-4|many|TRBJ2-3
CASSLNGGHTDTQYF
TGTGCCAGCAGTTTAAACGGGGGTCACACAGATACGCAGTATTTT
>TRBD1|TRBV4-2|few|TRBJ1-1
CASSQNGQGKAFF
TGTGCCAGCAGCCAAAATGGACAGGGCAAAGCTTTCTTT
>TRBD1|TRBV27|.|TRBJ1-2
CASRTHGTGRNYGYTF
TGTGCCAGCAGAACGCACGGGACAGGCAGAAACTATGGCTACACCTTC
>TRBD2|TRBV19|many|TRBJ2-1
CASSNLGLAGGYNEQFF
TGTGCCAGTAGTAACCTGGGTTTAGCGGGAGGGTACAATGAGCAGTTCTTC
>TRBD2|TRBV4-1|once|TRBJ2-4
CASSQGPAGDIQYF
TGCGCCAGCAGCCAAGGTCCGGCGGGAGACATTCAGTACTTC
>.|TRBV28|many|TRBJ2-7
CASSRLGQTYEQYF
TGTGCCAGCAGTCGCCTCGGACAGACCTACGAGCAGTACTTC
>.|TRBV19|many|TRBJ1-1
CASSRGTNTNTEAFF
TGTGCCAGTAGTAGGGGGACCAACACGAACACTGAAGCTTTCTTT
>.|TRBV5-1|.|TRBJ1-4
CASSLDNPGGKLFF
TGCGCCAGCAGCTTGGACAACCCTGGCGGGAAACTGTTTTTT
>TRBD1|TRBV2|.|TRBJ1-2
CASSEGTGMRYTF
TGTGCCAGCAGTGAGGGGACAGGGATGCGCTACACCTTC
>.|TRBV10-3|many|TRBJ2-2
CAISESSKHLANTGELFF
TGTGCCATCAGTGAGTCATCGAAGCACCTCGCGAACACCGGGGAGCTGTTTTTT
>.|TRBV20-1|many|TRBJ1-1
CSARVERLYTEAFF
TGCAGTGCTAGAGTTGAGAGGCTCTACACTGAAGCTTTCTTT
>.|TRBV7-8|.|TRBJ2-7
CASSLLDSLYEQYF
TGTGCCAGCAGCTTATTGGACAGTCTCTACGAGCAGTACTTC
>.|TRBV12-3/TRBV12-4|.|TRBJ2-7
CASSPTGIRDSYEQYF
TGTGCCAGCAGTCCCACAGGGATACGGGACTCCTACGAGCAGTACTTC
>.|TRBV20-1|many|TRBJ1-5
CSASSGSQPNQPQHF
TGCAGTGCTAGCTCGGGAAGTCAGCCCAATCAGCCCCAGCATTTT
>.|TRBV20-1|many|TRBJ2-1
CSARGQTGAYNEQFF
TGCAGTGCTAGAGGTCAGACGGGAGCCTACAATGAGCAGTTCTTC
>.|TRBV30|many|TRBJ2-1
CAHSRGGSSYNEQFF
TGTGCCCACAGTAGGGGGGGCTCCTCCTACAATGAGCAGTTCTTC
>.|TRBV29-1|many|TRBJ2-1
CSARGGLGNEQFF
TGCAGCGCTAGGGGGGGCCTCGGTAATGAGCAGTTCTTC
>.|TRBV7-8|many|TRBJ1-1
CASSYVKGNTEAFF
TGTGCCAGCAGCTATGTAAAAGGGAACACTGAAGCTTTCTTT
>.|TRBV6-2/TRBV6-3|many|TRBJ1-1
CASSYSMKGGDPEAFF
TGTGCCAGCAGTTACTCGATGAAGGGTGGGGATCCTGAAGCTTTCTTT
>.|TRBV7-9|.|TRBJ2-3
CASSLDPYTQYF
TGTGCCAGCAGCTTAGACCCGTATACGCAGTATTTT
>.|TRBV2|.|TRBJ1-6
CASSLQGGDSPLHF
TGTGCCAGCAGTCTACAGGGTGGGGATTCACCCCTCCACTTT
>.|TRBV18|.|TRBJ1-5
CASSVGKSQPQHF
TGTGCCAGCTCAGTGGGTAAGTCGCAGCCCCAGCATTTT
>TRBD1|TRBV6-1|.|TRBJ1-1
CASSPPGQGGTEAFF
TGTGCCAGCAGTCCTCCGGGACAGGGGGGTACTGAAGCTTTCTTT
>.|TRBV27|.|TRBJ2-1
CASSFEGRNEQFF
TGTGCCAGCAGTTTCGAGGGAAGAAATGAGCAGTTCTTC
>.|TRBV24-1|.|TRBJ1-3
CAVGSSGNTIYF
TGTGCCGTCGGGAGCTCTGGAAACACCATATATTTT
>.|TRBV11-2|many|TRBJ1-3
CASRLEQGTGGNTIYF
TGTGCCAGCCGACTCGAACAGGGAACGGGTGGAAACACCATATATTTT
>.|TRBV29-1|many|TRBJ2-1
CSVDHRGGNEQFF
TGCAGCGTTGACCACAGGGGGGGCAATGAGCAGTTCTTC
>.|TRBV12-3/TRBV12-4|many|TRBJ2-2
CASSPEATGELFF
TGTGCCAGCAGCCCCGAGGCGACCGGGGAGCTGTTTTTT
>.|TRBV18|many|TRBJ2-5
CASSPLDQQIQETQYF
TGTGCCAGCTCACCACTAGATCAGCAGATACAAGAGACCCAGTACTTC
>TRBD1|TRBV7-2|many|TRBJ1-2
CASSGRQGLVTNYGYTF
TGTGCCAGCAGCGGCCGACAGGGTCTTGTGACTAACTATGGCTACACCTTC
>.|TRBV12-3/TRBV12-4|many|TRBJ1-1
CASTYRPGHPNTEAFF
TGTGCCAGCACCTACCGCCCCGGCCACCCGAACACTGAAGCTTTCTTT
>.|TRBV30|many|TRBJ2-6
CAWSLGSGGANVLTF
TGTGCCTGGAGTCTAGGATCCGGTGGGGCCAACGTCCTGACTTTC
>.|TRBV11-3|many|TRBJ2-5
CASSLYERAQETQYF
TGTGCCAGCAGCTTATATGAGCGCGCACAAGAGACCCAGTACTTC
>TRBD2|TRBV19|many|TRBJ2-2
CASRREWNTGELFF
TGTGCCAGTAGGCGGGAGTGGAACACCGGGGAGCTGTTTTTT
>.|TRBV28|many|TRBJ2-7
CASSRGGREQYF
TGTGCCAGCAGCCGCGGAGGGAGAGAGCAGTACTTC
>.|TRBV18|.|TRBJ2-2
CASSPYGFFTGELFF
TGTGCCAGCTCACCATACGGGTTTTTCACCGGGGAGCTGTTTTTT
>.|TRBV28|many|TRBJ1-1
CASSLLGGQGNSDTEAFF
TGTGCCAGCAGTTTATTAGGAGGGCAAGGGAATTCGGACACTGAAGCTTTCTTT
>TRBD1|TRBV2|.|TRBJ2-3
CASRALRGQNTDTQYF
TGTGCCAGCAGGGCCCTCAGGGGGCAGAACACAGATACGCAGTATTTT
>TRBD2|TRBV29-1|.|TRBJ2-1
CSVLSGRPYEQFF
TGCAGCGTCCTCAGCGGGAGACCCTATGAGCAGTTCTTC
>TRBD2|TRBV5-4|many|TRBJ2-5
CASSLGTSGRETQYF
TGTGCCAGCAGCTTGGGGACTAGCGGGAGGGAGACCCAGTACTTC
>TRBD2|TRBV12-3/TRBV12-4|once|TRBJ2-3
CASSQTSGRGDTQYF
TGTGCCAGCAGCCAGACTAGCGGGAGGGGAGATACGCAGTATTTT
>TRBD1|TRBV18|.|TRBJ2-3
CASSFYRGDTQYF
TGTGCCAGCTCATTCTACAGGGGAGATACGCAGTATTTT
>.|TRBV5-1|many|TRBJ1-4
CASSLMSPPGGKLFF
TGCGCCAGCAGCTTGATGTCACCGCCGGGAGGGAAACTGTTTTTT
>.|TRBV11-2|many|TRBJ1-1
CASSLINPEAFF
TGTGCCAGCAGCTTAATCAATCCTGAAGCTTTCTTT
>TRBD1|TRBV15|few|TRBJ2-2
CATSRTGAVTGELFF
TGTGCCACCAGCAGGACAGGGGCGGTCACCGGGGAGCTGTTTTTT
>TRBD2|TRBV18|.|TRBJ2-3
CASSPLSGGLTDTQYF
TGTGCCAGCTCACCACTTTCGGGAGGCCTCACAGATACGCAGTATTTT